The 7 T cell receptor beta chains presented below share a single source sample, sequenced in a study of cytomegalovirus exposure and HLA in healthy donors. PCR used 60 Vbeta primers and 13 Jbeta primers. Profiling relied on immunoSEQ multiplex PCR, and the TCRdb table lists in-frame clones only, not all of them. Of over 150,000 clones in the sample, roughly 80% were seen once. Sequencing was carried out using PBMCs. These receptors all stem from a woman in her forties or fifties in good health and CMV-seropositive.

This clone was counted once. The chain links TRBV7-9 to TRBJ2-5, with 8 bases aligning to TRBD2. The J call may be incorrect, as the DNA end agrees better with TRBJ2-7. This CDR3 comprises 16 residues. Germline V gene lookup returns CDR1 SEHNR and CDR2 FQNEAQ (reference sequence). CDR3 sequence (DNA): TGTGCCAGCAGCTTAGTAAGCCTAGCGGGCTCCTACGAGCAGTACTTC. The encoded protein is CASSLVSLAGSYEQYF.

This clone has more than one count but fewer than ten. Distinct nucleotide sequences in the sample also encode this CDR3. This chain links TRBV5-6 with TRBJ1-5; D gene unclear. This CDR3 is built from 12 residues. The germline V gene encodes CDR1 SGHDT and CDR2 YYEEEE. Trimming removed 0 bases from V and 5 bases from J, with 3 bases in between. The CDR3 region is CASSLVDQPQHF. CDR3 coding DNA: TGTGCCAGCAGCTTGGTCGATCAGCCCCAGCATTTT.

V is TRBV7-9 and J is TRBJ2-3; tentatively, D is TRBD1 (5 bases). V lost 1 base, J lost 4 bases, and 18 bases lay in between. This CDR3 is built from 17 residues. The germline V gene has CDR1 SEHNR and CDR2 FQNEAQ (reference sequence). CDR3 residues: CASSLEEWVQGADTQYF. The CDR3 coding sequence is TGTGCCAGCAGCTTAGAGGAATGGGTTCAGGGCGCAGATACGCAGTATTTT. Variable domain in full (rest from reference TRBV7-9 and TRBJ2-3): DTGVSQNPRHKITKRGQNVTFRCDPISEHNRLYWYRQTLGQGPEFLTYFQNEAQLEKSRLLSDRFSAERPKGSFSTLEIQRTEQGDSAMYLCASSLEEWVQGADTQYFGPGTRLTVL.

The rearrangement uses TRBV5-5 and TRBJ2-5; 7 bases map to TRBD1. Germline CDR1 is SGHKS and CDR2 is YYEKEE (reference sequence). The length of the CDR3 is 14 residues. Unmatched junction bases numbered 4, after V lost 0 bases and J lost 5 bases. CDR3 protein: CASSLGRGLETQYF. DNA of the CDR3: TGTGCCAGCAGCTTGGGTAGGGGGCTGGAGACCCAGTACTTC.

The count of this clone is one. The chain links TRBV11-1 to TRBJ2-7; tentative D call: TRBD1 (6 bases). The CDR3 covers 14 residues. Between the trimmed V and J ends, which lost 1 base and 4 bases, there was a span of 11 bases. The germline CDR1 and CDR2 sequences are SGHAT and FQDESV (reference sequence). The CDR3 spells CASSLGRGGYEQYF. As DNA, the CDR3 is TGTGCCAGCAGCTTAGGCAGGGGCGGATACGAGCAGTACTTC.

This clone was picked up a small number of times. This chain links TRBV6-1 with TRBJ1-5; D gene uncertain. Trimming stripped 6 bases from V and 0 bases from J, with 9 bases between. The CDR3 runs to 14 residues. Germline V CDR1 and CDR2: MNHNS, SASEGT. The CDR3 coding sequence is TGTGCCAGCAGCGACACCACTAGCAATCAGCCCCAGCATTTT. Translation gives CASSDTTSNQPQHF.

The chain combines TRBV5-8 with TRBJ1-2, with D perhaps TRBD1 (6 bases). The germline V gene has CDR1 SGHTS and CDR2 YDEGEE. Trimming removed 5 bases at V and 2 bases at J, with 19 bases between. The CDR3 has 16 amino acids. CDR3 in DNA: TGTGCCAGCAGGAGCGGGGGGCAGGGGCTGAACTATGGCTACACCTTC. It yields the protein CASRSGGQGLNYGYTF. The full variable domain, in which reference TRBV5-8 and TRBJ1-2 provide the parts outside the CDR3, is EAGVTQSPTHLIKTRGQQATLRCSPISGHTSVYWYQQALGLGLQFLLWYDEGEERNRGNFPPRFSGRQFPNYSSELNVNALELEDSALYLCASRSGGQGLNYGYTFGSGTRLTVV.